This TCR beta chain was captured in a study of prognosis after radiotherapy for stage I lung cancer. About the research overall: The study included approximately 14 patients with newly diagnosed primary stage I lung tumors and 4 or 5 with oligometastatic NSCLC after surgical resection of the primary tumor. Medical inoperability was considered to apply to all enrolled non-small cell lung cancer patients. Regarding the study as a whole: A difference in TRBV and TRBJ gene usage was reportedly seen between patients with and without metastases.

This clonotype was counted ten times or more. The antigen is not known. With 4 bases removed from V and 1 base from J, the gap between germline ends came to 14 bases. This CDR3 comprises 15 residues. Germline V gives CDR1 SGHRS, CDR2 YFSETQ. Genomic DNA provided the template from which TCR beta CDR3 was amplified by two-round multiplex PCR. Individual primers that were specific to each TRBV and TRBJ gene served in first-round PCR. TCRdb recomputed calls from the multiplex PCR reads with MiXCR, one row per CDR3 protein. In the table there are about 35,000 distinct CDR3 sequences, under 35% of which are singletons.

This chain links TRBV5-1 with TRBJ1-1; no clear D gene. Here the sequenced sample was PBMCs, taken before or after stereotactic body radiation therapy (not recorded which). The sequence derives from a donor older than 45 with non-small cell lung cancer. CDR3 protein: CASSLDPQRNTEAFF. The CDR3, as DNA: TGCGCCAGCAGCCTTGACCCTCAAAGGAACACTGAAGCTTTCTTT. Based on the CDR3 plus reference TRBV5-1 and TRBJ1-1, the full variable domain is KAGVTQTPRYLIKTRGQQVTLSCSPISGHRSVSWYQQTPGQGLQFLFEYFSETQRNKGNFPGRFSGRQFSNSRSEMNVSTLELGDSALYLCASSLDPQRNTEAFFGQGTRLTVV.